This entry lists 12 T cell receptor beta chains sequenced from one sample in a study of graft-versus-host responses after intestinal transplantation. The antigens for these receptors are not known. Sequenced by immunoSEQ multiplex PCR; TCRdb stores in-frame clones only, minus some. The sample consists of over 100,000 clones, 90% to 95% of them appearing once. The sequences come from unstimulated CD8+ T cells sorted from spleen or lymph node cells, collected before transplant. Receptor source: a human donor who was the organ donor for an intestinal transplant.

V and J are TRBV10-2 and TRBJ2-7, with 14 bases aligning to TRBD2. The junction had 7 bases not matched to a gene; V was cut back by 3 bases and J by 6 bases. The CDR3 totals 16 residues. Germline V gene data show CDR1 as WSHSY and CDR2 as SAAADI. The CDR3 DNA sequence: TGCGCCAGCAGTGAACCGGGACTAGCGGGAGTACCCGAGCAGTACTTC. Translated, it gives CASSEPGLAGVPEQYF.

The chain has TRBV9 and TRBJ2-7; D perhaps matches TRBD1 (5 bases). The CDR3 consists of 14 residues. CDR1 and CDR2 (germline): SGDLS, YYNGEE. V gave up 0 bases and J gave up 4 bases, with 11 bases separating them. The CDR3 DNA is TGTGCCAGCAGCGTAGCACCAGGGTTTTACGAGCAGTACTTC. Translated, it gives CASSVAPGFYEQYF.

This clone came up once. The rearrangement uses TRBV4-3 and TRBJ1-5; D unclear. This CDR3 contains 15 residues. CDR1 and CDR2 (germline): LGHNA, YSLEER. V lost 2 bases, J lost 3 bases, and 11 bases lay in between. CDR3 residues: CASSQSIGLNQPQHF. The CDR3 nucleotides are TGCGCCAGCAGCCAATCAATAGGTCTCAATCAGCCCCAGCATTTT.

This clone was counted a few times. This rearrangement joins TRBV15 to TRBJ2-3; the D gene is possibly TRBD1 (5 bases). V was clipped by 7 bases and J by 7 bases, with 18 bases between them. This CDR3 is 14 amino acids long. CDR1 LNHNV and CDR2 YYDKDF come from the germline V gene (reference sequence). The CDR3 nucleotides read TGTGCCACCATGGAGAGGCAGGGTATAAATACGCAGTATTTT. Translation gives CATMERQGINTQYF.

The gene calls are TRBV4-2 and TRBJ1-1; D not resolved. V dropped 0 bases and J dropped 2 bases, with 7 bases sitting between them. Germline-derived CDR1 and CDR2 are LGHNA and YNFKEQ. This CDR3 has 14 residues. In nucleotides, the CDR3 is TGTGCCAGCAGCCAAGAAACCACCAACACTGAAGCTTTCTTT. Protein: CASSQETTNTEAFF.

This chain connects TRBV2 to TRBJ1-3, with 8 nucleotides matching TRBD1. The CDR3 covers 16 residues. V shed 4 bases and J 1 base; nucleotides not matched to a gene: 6. In germline, CDR1 is SNHLY, CDR2 FYNNEI. The CDR3 loop is CASSGDRTTSGNTIYF. For the CDR3, the DNA is TGTGCCAGCAGTGGGGACAGGACAACTTCTGGAAACACCATATATTTT. The variable domain in full, with the rest retrieved from reference TRBV2 and TRBJ1-3, is EPEVTQTPSHQVTQMGQEVILRCVPISNHLYFYWYRQILGQKVEFLVSFYNNEISEKSEIFDDQFSVERPDGSNFTLKIRSTKLEDSAMYFCASSGDRTTSGNTIYFGEGSWLTVV.

The chain's CDR3 is CASSWGGKDYGYTF. CDR3 nucleotides: TGTGCCAGCAGCTGGGGGGGTAAGGACTATGGCTACACCTTC. The chain is built from TRBV5-4 and TRBJ1-2; D is possibly TRBD1 (5 bases). Germline CDR1 SGHNT, CDR2 YYREEE (reference sequence). CDR3 size: 14 residues. V gave up 3 bases and J gave up 3 bases, with 12 bases separating them. Full variable domain (outside the CDR3, taken from reference TRBV5-4 and TRBJ1-2): ETGVTQSPTHLIKTRGQQVTLRCSSQSGHNTVSWYQQALGQGPQFIFQYYREEENGRGNFPPRFSGLQFPNYSSELNVNALELDDSALYLCASSWGGKDYGYTFGSGTRLTVV.

The CDR3 is CASSLTSGIGNEQYF. DNA of the CDR3: TGTGCCAGCAGCTTAACTAGCGGGATAGGGAACGAGCAGTACTTC. The chain carries TRBV7-2 and TRBJ2-7, with 10 nucleotides matching TRBD2. The CDR3 spans 15 residues. Looked up from germline, CDR1 is SGHTA and CDR2 is FQGNSA. V was pared by 2 bases and J by 5 bases, with 6 bases of the junction left unmatched. Full variable domain (missing parts from reference TRBV7-2 and TRBJ2-7): GAGVSQSPSNKVTEKGKDVELRCDPISGHTALYWYRQSLGQGLEFLIYFQGNSAPDKSGLPSDRFSAERTGGSVSTLTIQRTQQEDSAVYLCASSLTSGIGNEQYFGPGTRLTVT.

This clone came up once. The rearrangement uses TRBV29-1 and TRBJ2-5, with a tentative D call TRBD1 (6 bases). The germline CDR1 and CDR2 sequences are SQVTM and ANQGSEA. The CDR3 totals 12 residues. V lost 4 bases, J lost 7 bases, and 13 bases lay in between. CDR3 nucleotides: TGCAGCGTTGCTCAGGGGTCGGCGACCCAGTACTTC. Amino acids: CSVAQGSATQYF.

V is TRBV19 and J is TRBJ1-1; D is unclear. The CDR3 contains 11 residues. V lost 3 bases, J lost 11 bases, and 10 bases lay in between. The germline CDR1 and CDR2 sequences are LNHDA and SQIVND (reference sequence). The CDR3 region has the DNA TGTGCCAGTAGTATTTGGAGGGAGGCTTTCTTT. Translating it yields CASSIWREAFF.

The DNA for the CDR3 is TGTGCCAGCATCGGCCTAGCGGGAGTGGAAGATACGCAGTATTTT. This sequence encodes CASIGLAGVEDTQYF. The chain links TRBV6-5 to TRBJ2-3; 10 bases agree with TRBD2. The junction had 9 bases not matched to a gene; V was cut back by 7 bases and J by 5 bases. Germline V gene sequence: CDR1 MNHEY, CDR2 SVGAGI. The CDR3 runs 15 residues.

This clone was seen only once. At the DNA level, this CDR3 is encoded by other sequences in the same sample as well. V and J are TRBV5-6 and TRBJ2-3; a weak D match, TRBD1 (6 bases). Trimming took 4 bases from V and 4 from J, leaving 7 bases between them. CDR3 size: 12 residues. The germline gives CDR1 SGHDT, CDR2 YYEEEE. The chain's CDR3 is CASSPGADTQYF. In DNA form, the CDR3 reads TGTGCCAGCAGCCCAGGGGCAGATACGCAGTATTTT.